This TCR beta chain was sequenced for a study of T cell clonotyping in hematopoietic cell transplantation. Described time point: recipient sample about 28 days before transplant, after cytoreduction. Assay: immunoSEQ multiplex PCR; the TCRdb copy retains only in-frame clones and omits some. The sample holds roughly 40,000 clones; 85% are singletons and the top ten take approximately 2.8%. The V gene end was trimmed by 0 bases and the J gene end by 4 bases; junction bases not matched to a gene: 2. This CDR3 has 14 amino acids. Germline V lookup: CDR1 ENHRY, CDR2 SYGVKD. The sequenced sample was peripheral blood mononuclear cells, obtained before stem cell transplant. The TCR originated in a man aged 55 to 70 with acute myeloid leukemia. Some clones in this sample may be carry-over from other donors' samples. The V gene is TRBV10-3, the J gene TRBJ2-5, with TRBD2 matching over 7 bases. The CDR3 loop reads CAISESTSVETQYF. CDR3 coding DNA: TGTGCCATCAGTGAGTCCACTAGCGTAGAGACCCAGTACTTC.